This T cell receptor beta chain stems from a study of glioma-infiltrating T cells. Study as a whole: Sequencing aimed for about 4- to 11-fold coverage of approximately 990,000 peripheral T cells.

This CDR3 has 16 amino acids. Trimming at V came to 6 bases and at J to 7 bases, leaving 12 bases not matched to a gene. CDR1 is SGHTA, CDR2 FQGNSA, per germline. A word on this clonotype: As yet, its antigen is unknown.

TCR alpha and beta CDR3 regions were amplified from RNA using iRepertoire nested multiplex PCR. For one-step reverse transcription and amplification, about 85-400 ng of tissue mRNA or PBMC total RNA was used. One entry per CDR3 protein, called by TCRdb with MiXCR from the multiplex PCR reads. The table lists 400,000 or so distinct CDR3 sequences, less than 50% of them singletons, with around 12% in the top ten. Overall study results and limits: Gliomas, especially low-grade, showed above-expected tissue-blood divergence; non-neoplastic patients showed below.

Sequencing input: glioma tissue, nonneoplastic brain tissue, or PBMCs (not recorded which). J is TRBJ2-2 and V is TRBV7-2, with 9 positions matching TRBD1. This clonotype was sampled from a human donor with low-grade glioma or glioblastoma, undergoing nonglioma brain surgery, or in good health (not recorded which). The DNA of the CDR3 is TGTGCCAGCAGGCCTCCCGGGACAGGGAGGTTCGGGGAGCTGTTTTTT. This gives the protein CASRPPGTGRFGELFF.